The 16 T cell receptor beta chains reported below all come from one sample, sequenced in a study of blood T cell repertoires in COVID-19. The assay was immunoSEQ multiplex PCR, and TCRdb's table has in-frame clones only and misses some. The sample has 290,000 or so clones; more than 75% are singletons. Sequenced sample: peripheral blood. These TCRs come from a man aged 70-80 years with acute or convalescent COVID-19.

The chain carries TRBV5-1 and TRBJ2-5, with D possibly TRBD1 on 6 matching bases. Per germline, CDR1 SGHRS and CDR2 YFSETQ. The CDR3 spans 14 residues. Trimming took 0 bases from V and 5 from J, leaving 11 bases between them. The CDR3 protein is CASSLEQGVETQYF. For the CDR3, the DNA is TGCGCCAGCAGCTTGGAACAGGGAGTGGAGACCCAGTACTTC.

The V and J genes are TRBV5-6 and TRBJ2-1; 8 nucleotides align to TRBD2. V lost 4 bases to trimming and J lost 4 bases; unmatched junction nucleotides: 7. CDR1 and CDR2 (germline): SGHDT, YYEEEE. CDR3 length: 15 residues. Here the CDR3 DNA reads TGTGCCAGCAGCGGAACCGGGACTAGATACAATGAGCAGTTCTTC. Translating it yields CASSGTGTRYNEQFF.

The rearrangement joins TRBV28 to TRBJ1-2; 8 bases fit TRBD1. Germline CDR1 reads MDHEN; CDR2 reads SYDVKM. With 6 bases clipped from V and 5 bases from J, the junction kept 11 bases outside the gene matches. CDR3 length: 15 residues. CDR3 bases: TGTGCCAGCAGCAGCGGCCAGGGGGCATGGTATGGCTACACCTTC. Residues: CASSSGQGAWYGYTF.

This clone was counted between two and nine times. V usage is TRBV4-2 and J usage is TRBJ1-4; TRBD1 matches at 7 bases. Germline V gene sequence: CDR1 LGHNA, CDR2 YNFKEQ. The CDR3 is 17 residues long. J gave up 6 bases and V 3 bases, and 13 bases lay outside the gene matches. The CDR3 coding sequence is TGTGCCAGCAGCCAGTCTCTTCTCGAGGGGGCGGATGAAAAACTGTTTTTT. It is translated as CASSQSLLEGADEKLFF.

V is TRBV6-5 and J is TRBJ1-6; 8 bases are shared with TRBD1. CDR3 length: 15 residues. Germline loops: CDR1 MNHEY, CDR2 SVGAGI. The V segment lost 4 bases and the J segment 9 bases; nucleotides outside the gene matches: 8. The CDR3 reads CASSSTGGLASPLHF. The CDR3 nucleotides are TGTGCCAGCAGTTCCACAGGGGGTTTGGCTTCACCCCTCCACTTT.

This clone was picked up one time. This rearrangement joins TRBV7-8 to TRBJ1-2; 9 bases map to TRBD1. V shed 5 bases, J shed 5 bases, and the junction held 6 bases outside the gene matches. CDR1 and CDR2 from the germline V gene are SGHVS and FQNEAQ. The CDR3 is made up of 14 amino acids. In nucleotides, the CDR3 is TGTGCCAGCAGCATAACCGGGACAGGGTATGGCTACACCTTC. As protein: CASSITGTGYGYTF. The complete variable domain, with remaining parts taken from reference TRBV7-8 and TRBJ1-2, reads GAGVSQSPRYKVAKRGQDVALRCDPISGHVSLFWYQQALGQGPEFLTYFQNEAQLDKSGLPSDRFFAERPEGSVSTLKIQRTQQEDSAVYLCASSITGTGYGYTFGSGTRLTVV.

The chain employs TRBV11-2 and TRBJ2-2; 12 positions match TRBD1. Germline loops: CDR1 SGHAT, CDR2 FQNNGV. The length of the CDR3 is 19 residues. With V trimmed by 3 bases and J by 5 bases, 13 bases remained unmatched. The CDR3 loop reads CASSFLRRRDRGRTGELFF. CDR3 nucleotide sequence: TGTGCCAGCAGCTTCCTTAGGCGGAGGGACAGGGGGCGAACCGGGGAGCTGTTTTTT.

The chain employs TRBV24-1 and TRBJ2-2, with 7 bases identical to TRBD2. Germline values: CDR1 KGHDR, CDR2 SFDVKD. The CDR3 sequence is 16 residues long. Germline trimming cut 1 base from V and 8 bases from J; bases unmatched to any gene: 9. The CDR3 coding sequence is TGTGCCACCAGTGATTTACATAGCGGGCGGCTAGGGGAGCTGTTTTTT. It specifies CATSDLHSGRLGELFF.

The chain combines TRBV28 with TRBJ2-7; TRBD1 agrees at 10 bases. The germline V gene has CDR1 MDHEN and CDR2 SYDVKM. The CDR3 spans 14 residues. V trimming: 6 bases; J trimming: 6 bases; junction bases outside the gene matches: 8. This CDR3 is CASSRGQGRGEQYF. The DNA for the CDR3 is TGTGCCAGCAGCCGGGGACAGGGGAGGGGCGAGCAGTACTTC.

The rearrangement links TRBV28 to TRBJ1-2; possibly TRBD1 for D (6 bases). Trimming removed 6 bases at V and 1 base at J, with 21 bases between. CDR1 is MDHEN, CDR2 SYDVKM, per germline. The CDR3 runs to 17 residues. CDR3 coding DNA: TGTGCCAGCAGGACGGAATACCAGGGGTCACATAACTATGGCTACACCTTC. Encoded protein: CASRTEYQGSHNYGYTF.

The chain combines TRBV28 with TRBJ1-6; D unclear. CDR1 is MDHEN and CDR2 is SYDVKM in the germline V gene. V was cut by 2 bases and J by 9 bases, with 14 bases left in between. This CDR3 has 15 residues. The CDR3 DNA reads as TGTGCCAGCAGTTTAGACGGCACAGCCACTTCACCCCTCCACTTT. Encoded protein: CASSLDGTATSPLHF.

This clone was observed once. V and J are TRBV7-3 and TRBJ1-2; D gene unclear. V was clipped by 2 bases and J by 4 bases, with 17 bases between them. The CDR3 has 16 residues. Germline CDR1 SGHTA, CDR2 FQGTGA. Written as DNA, the CDR3 is TGTGCCAGCAGCTTATCATCGTCGGAGTCTGGCTATGGCTACACCTTC. Residues: CASSLSSSESGYGYTF.

The J gene is TRBJ1-6, the V gene TRBV7-3; 7 nucleotides align to TRBD1. With V trimmed by 4 bases and J by 9 bases, 6 bases remained unmatched. CDR1 SGHTA and CDR2 FQGTGA come from the germline V gene. The CDR3 covers 14 residues. The CDR3 DNA is TGTGCCAGCAGCTGGGGGACAGACGCTTCACCCCTCCACTTT. Its protein product is CASSWGTDASPLHF.

V gene TRBV20-1 combines with J gene TRBJ2-1; D might be TRBD2 (6 bases). The CDR3 consists of 10 residues. Germline CDR1 DFQATT, CDR2 SNEGSKA (reference sequence). Trimming removed 8 bases from V and 7 bases from J, with 9 bases in between. CDR3 coding DNA: TGCAGTACACTAGCAAATGAGCAGTTCTTC. Protein product: CSTLANEQFF.

This clone has more than one count but fewer than ten. The chain uses TRBV7-2 and TRBJ1-2; D is possibly TRBD1 (6 bases). Germline V lookup: CDR1 SGHTA, CDR2 FQGNSA. The length of the CDR3 is 13 residues. The V end was cut by 1 base, the J end by 6 bases, with 9 bases between. CDR3 amino acids: CASSLVAGDGYTF. The CDR3 nucleotides are TGTGCCAGCAGCTTAGTGGCAGGGGATGGCTACACCTTC. Full variable domain (missing parts from reference TRBV7-2 and TRBJ1-2): GAGVSQSPSNKVTEKGKDVELRCDPISGHTALYWYRQSLGQGLEFLIYFQGNSAPDKSGLPSDRFSAERTGGSVSTLTIQRTQQEDSAVYLCASSLVAGDGYTFGSGTRLTVV.

The chain carries TRBV28 and TRBJ1-5, with a possible D match to TRBD1 (5 bases). Germline lookup yields CDR1 MDHEN and CDR2 SYDVKM. The V gene lost 6 bases and the J gene lost 7 bases, with 13 bases spanning the gap. The CDR3 has 13 residues. The CDR3 is CASRRGEKQPQHF. The CDR3, as DNA: TGTGCCAGCAGGCGGGGGGAGAAGCAGCCCCAGCATTTT.